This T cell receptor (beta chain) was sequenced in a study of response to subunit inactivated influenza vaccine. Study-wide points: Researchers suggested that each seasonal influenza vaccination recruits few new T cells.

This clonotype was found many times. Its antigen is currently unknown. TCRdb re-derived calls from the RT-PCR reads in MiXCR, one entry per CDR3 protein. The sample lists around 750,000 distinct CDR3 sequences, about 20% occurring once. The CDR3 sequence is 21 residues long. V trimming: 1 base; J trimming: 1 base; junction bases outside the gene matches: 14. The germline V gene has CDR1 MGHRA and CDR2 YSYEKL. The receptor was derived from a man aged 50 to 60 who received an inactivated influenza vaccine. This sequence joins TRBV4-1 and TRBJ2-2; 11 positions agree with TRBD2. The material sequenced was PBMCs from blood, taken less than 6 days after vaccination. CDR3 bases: TGCGCCAGCAGCCAAGGAGGTGTGACCTCGCTAGCGGGGGGGAACACCGGGGAGCTGTTTTTT. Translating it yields CASSQGGVTSLAGGNTGELFF.